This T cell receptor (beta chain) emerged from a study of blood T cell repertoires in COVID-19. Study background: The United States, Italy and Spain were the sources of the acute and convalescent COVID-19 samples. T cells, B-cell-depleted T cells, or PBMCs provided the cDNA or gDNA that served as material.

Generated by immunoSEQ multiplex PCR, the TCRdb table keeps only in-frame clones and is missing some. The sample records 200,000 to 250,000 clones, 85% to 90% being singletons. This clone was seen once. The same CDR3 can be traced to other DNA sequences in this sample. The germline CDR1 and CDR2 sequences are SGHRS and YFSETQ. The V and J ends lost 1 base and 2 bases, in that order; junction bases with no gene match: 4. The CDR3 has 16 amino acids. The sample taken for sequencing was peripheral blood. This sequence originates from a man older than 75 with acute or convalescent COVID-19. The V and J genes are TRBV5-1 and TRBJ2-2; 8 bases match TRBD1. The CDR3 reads CASSLPGTGNTGELFF. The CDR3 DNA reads TGCGCCAGCAGCTTGCCCGGGACAGGTAACACCGGGGAGCTGTTTTTT.